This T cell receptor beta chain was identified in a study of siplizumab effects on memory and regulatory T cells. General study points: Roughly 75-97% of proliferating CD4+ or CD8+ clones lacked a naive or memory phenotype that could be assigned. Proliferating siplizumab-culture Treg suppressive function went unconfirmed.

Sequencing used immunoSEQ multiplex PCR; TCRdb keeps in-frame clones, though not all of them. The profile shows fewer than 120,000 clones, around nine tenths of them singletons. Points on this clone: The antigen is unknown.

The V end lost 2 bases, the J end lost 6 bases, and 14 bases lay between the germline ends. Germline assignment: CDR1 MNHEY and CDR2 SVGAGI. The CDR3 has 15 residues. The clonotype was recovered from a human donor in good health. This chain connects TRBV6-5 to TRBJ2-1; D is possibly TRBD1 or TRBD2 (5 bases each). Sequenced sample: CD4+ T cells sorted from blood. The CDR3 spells CASSYQGLGGNEQFF. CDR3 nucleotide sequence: TGTGCCAGCAGTTACCAGGGCCTTGGGGGCAATGAGCAGTTCTTC.